This T cell receptor beta chain stems from a study of regulatory T cells in long-lasting Graves disease. Stated time point: newly diagnosed GD, antithyroid drugs for less than 3 months. Generation of the TCR library employed RNA extracted from PBMCs. Under American Thyroid Association guidelines, Graves' disease was diagnosed. Construction of TCR beta libraries relied on iRepertoire HTBI primers and on Arm-PCR targeting CDR3 regions. TCRdb used MiXCR to reprocess the multiplex PCR reads, holding one entry per CDR3 protein. The table includes around 330,000 distinct CDR3 sequences, 15% to 20% detected once. Findings of the study overall: There was favoring of TRBV28, TRBJ1-2 and TRBJ2-5 in persistent disease.

This CDR3 spans 16 amino acids. V lost 2 bases and J lost 5, with 16 bases in between. Germline assignment: CDR1 MDHEN and CDR2 SYDVKM. A note on this clonotype: Antigen specificity is unknown.

The J gene is TRBJ2-1, the V gene TRBV28, with D unclear. The sequence was obtained from a female donor with Graves disease. Source: peripheral blood mononuclear cells (PBMCs), taken at new diagnosis, from a patient treated with antithyroid drugs. CDR3 in DNA: TGTGCCAGCAGTTTAAGGGTCCTCACGCTCCACAATGAGCAGTTCTTC. Translation gives CASSLRVLTLHNEQFF.